Listed below are T cell receptor beta chains from one sample, sequenced in a study of T cell responses to AZD1222 COVID-19 vaccine. Libraries were prepared by immunoSEQ multiplex PCR; TCRdb keeps only in-frame clonotypes and omits some of them. The sample lists 120,000 or so clones; under 95% were seen once. The source was peripheral blood, collected 28 days after the second AZD1222 dose. Receptor source: an adult who received the AZD1222 COVID-19 vaccine. CDR3s include the opening cysteine and the closing phenylalanine or tryptophan. A D gene is named only where the DNA matches it firmly. Part of the rows lack a size; the others show once, few, many or a class for expanded clones.

d_gene	v_gene	len	j_gene	abundance	CDR3aa	CDR3nt
-	TRBV11-2	14	TRBJ2-1	-	CASRFLRPPNEQFF	TGTGCCAGCAGATTTCTGAGACCACCAAATGAGCAGTTCTTC
-	TRBV7-2	15	TRBJ1-4	once	CASSSVGSSNEKLFF	TGTGCCAGCAGCTCCGTGGGGAGCAGCAATGAAAAACTGTTTTTT
TRBD1	TRBV27	16	TRBJ1-2	-	CASSPYQGQAMDGYTF	TGTGCCAGCAGTCCCTACCAGGGACAGGCGATGGATGGCTACACCTTC
TRBD2	TRBV2	15	TRBJ2-3	-	CASSDGLARADTQYF	TGTGCCAGCAGTGATGGACTAGCTCGCGCAGATACGCAGTATTTT
-	TRBV29-1	11	TRBJ1-1	-	CSVLAGVQAFF	TGCAGCGTCCTTGCGGGGGTACAAGCTTTCTTT
-	TRBV19	13	TRBJ1-4	-	CASRGRANEKLFF	TGTGCCAGTAGGGGGCGCGCTAATGAAAAACTGTTTTTT
TRBD2	TRBV7-2	14	TRBJ2-7	-	CASSSLRESYEQYF	TGTGCCAGCAGCAGCCTGCGGGAGAGCTACGAGCAGTACTTC
-	TRBV11-2	13	TRBJ1-5	once	CASSLDRGQPQHF	TGTGCCAGCAGCTTAGATCGCGGGCAGCCCCAGCATTTT
-	TRBV7-2	14	TRBJ1-2	-	CASKFGQSNYGYTF	TGTGCCAGCAAATTTGGGCAGTCTAACTATGGCTACACCTTC
TRBD2	TRBV19	14	TRBJ2-1	-	CASSILAGVNEQFF	TGTGCCAGTAGTATACTAGCGGGGGTCAATGAGCAGTTCTTC
-	TRBV6-5	13	TRBJ1-1	-	CASSYRSGGEAFF	TGTGCCAGCAGTTACCGGTCCGGGGGTGAAGCTTTCTTT
-	TRBV12-3/TRBV12-4	12	TRBJ1-1	once	CASSFQTAEAFF	TGTGCCAGCAGTTTTCAGACAGCTGAAGCTTTCTTT
-	TRBV7-2	18	TRBJ2-5	-	CASSSVHKNRAHQETQYF	TGTGCCAGCAGCTCAGTACACAAGAATAGGGCCCACCAAGAGACCCAGTACTTC
TRBD1	TRBV9	15	TRBJ2-3	-	CASSVAGQDTDTQYF	TGTGCCAGCAGCGTAGCGGGACAGGACACAGATACGCAGTATTTT
TRBD1	TRBV5-5	15	TRBJ1-3	-	CASSLETGIGNTIYF	TGTGCCAGCAGCTTGGAGACAGGGATTGGAAACACCATATATTTT
-	TRBV10-3	16	TRBJ1-2	-	CAISESVLGGRYGYTF	TGTGCCATCAGTGAGTCGGTATTAGGTGGAAGGTATGGCTACACCTTC
-	TRBV6-5	11	TRBJ1-2	-	CASRKSYGYTF	TGTGCCAGCAGGAAGTCCTATGGCTACACCTTC
-	TRBV5-6	16	TRBJ1-5	-	CASSSGGVYSNQPQHF	TGTGCCAGCAGCTCCGGGGGGGTGTATAGCAATCAGCCCCAGCATTTT
-	TRBV30	13	TRBJ2-2	-	CAWTATSPGELFF	TGTGCCTGGACCGCGACCTCTCCCGGGGAGCTGTTTTTT
-	TRBV9	18	TRBJ2-1	-	CASSVGGLGGASDNEQFF	TGTGCCAGCAGCGTAGGGGGCTTGGGGGGGGCGTCTGACAATGAGCAGTTCTTC
TRBD2	TRBV15	14	TRBJ2-1	-	CASGLAGFGNEQFF	TGTGCCTCAGGGCTAGCGGGATTTGGCAATGAGCAGTTCTTC
TRBD1	TRBV29-1	14	TRBJ2-1	-	CSVYRGRIYNEQFF	TGCAGCGTCTACAGGGGTAGGATCTACAATGAGCAGTTCTTC
-	TRBV10-3	15	TRBJ2-1	-	CAISESGRGYNEQFF	TGTGCCATCAGTGAGTCGGGAAGAGGGTACAATGAGCAGTTCTTC
TRBD1	TRBV28	16	TRBJ1-2	-	CASSLSDRGRGHGYTF	TGTGCCAGCAGTTTGTCTGACAGGGGGCGCGGACATGGCTACACCTTC